This T cell receptor beta chain derives from a study of cytomegalovirus exposure and HLA in healthy donors (dated by TCRdb to between 2016 and 2019). Regarding the research as a whole: An earlier analysis of several hundred of the donors reported approximately 290 Gb of sequence data and some 120 million unique TCR beta sequences from roughly 180 million T cells. An early release that covered 500 to 800 HLA-typed donors contained about 300 gigabases of sequencing data and tens of millions of unique TCR sequences. Among the roughly 380 genotyped donors, around 81% belonged to the genetic ancestry cluster associated with self-reported Caucasian donors. The study aimed to test whether signatures of past pathogen exposure could be identified by cataloging public T cell receptors. The study used immunosequencing to profile the T cell repertoires of approximately 630 subjects and linked those repertoires to cytomegalovirus serostatus. Besides the first cohort of roughly 640 subjects, a separate validation cohort made up of 120 or so different subjects was used. High-throughput TCR immunosequencing, statistical association of individual TCRs with disease status, and machine learning were combined to predict cytomegalovirus infection status. In a later analysis, previously published TCR beta repertoires from about 670 donors were re-analyzed and high-resolution HLA genotyping was added so that TCR occurrence patterns could be studied. The later analysis used no new phenotypic data to find candidate immune exposures, relying instead on TCR beta sequences and their occurrence across donors. To decide whether each TCR beta V gene segment behaved as functional or pseudogenic, an earlier analysis of approximately 590 of the donors relied on high-throughput TCR beta sequencing. Donor age, sex, ethnicity and CMV serostatus were collected together with the repertoire data. In a later genetic analysis, genome-wide SNP genotypes for about three fifths of the roughly 670 donors were used, and that subset was treated as a discovery cohort. Every repertoire in the discovery cohort had been generated on one and the same sequencing platform. Both class I and class II loci were covered by HLA typing, at four-digit resolution. Typing coverage differed by locus: A, B, C, DRB1 and DQB1 were typed in about 629-640 donors, DQA1 in 500 to 550, DPA1 in around 610, and DPB1 in around 440. Four to six DR-DQ haplotypes were handled as single units for association and clustering, since linkage in the cohort was strong. Among approximately 370 genotyped donors of the cohort, an average of roughly 230,000 unique TCR beta nucleotide sequences was sequenced per donor, of which about 18% were non-productive. Study-wide conclusions, independent of this receptor: Because some donors lacked HLA typing at each locus, the association tests relied only on the typed subset. Specific HLA alleles were associated with more than 15,000 TCR beta sequences at a false discovery rate of 0.05 in a later analysis. Roughly uniform sequencing depth across donors was assumed in presence/absence analyses, although this assumption may not hold. An association between a missense DCLRE1C variant and V-gene and J-gene trimming of TCR beta chains was found in a later genetic analysis and replicated in an independent cohort. A further reported finding was that TCR beta sequences accurately predicted the HLA-A and HLA-B alleles for most subjects in the first cohort. Three of the identified cytomegalovirus-associated TCR beta chains were confirmed in vitro to be specific for cytomegalovirus antigens. The authors suggested that the approach could potentially be extended to other disease states and immunological phenotypes. Most CMV-associated TCR beta chains appeared to be HLA-restricted in a later analysis, and the HLA associations seemed to be driven largely by CMV exposure. In a later analysis, several top co-occurrence clusters were reported to appear linked to parvovirus B19, influenza, CMV and Epstein-Barr virus. In a later genetic analysis, fewer N-insertions in productive TCRs were reported among donors in an Asian-associated ancestry cluster than the roughly 640-donor mean. In a later analysis, the rate of TCR association differed among HLA loci, with DRB1 alleles having the most associated TCRs and HLA-C alleles having the fewest. In a later analysis, HLA-associated TCR beta chains showed more clonal expansion and lower generation probabilities than non-associated chains that were equally common. In the study, 150 to 200 TCR beta chains were listed as associated with cytomegalovirus. Linkage disequilibrium might explain the correlated functional status among segregating V segments, but an unknown experimental factor could not be excluded. While some public TCRs were present in many individuals, most TCR sequences turned up only very rarely across donors. In an earlier analysis of over 550 of the donors, most TCR beta V segments were observed in productive rearrangements about 87% or about 30% of the time, broadly matching IMGT annotations. A cluster of highly shared sequence variants was judged likely to be a technical artifact of the sequencing pipeline. Because counts were too low, roughly 16 rarely observed V segments, including chromosome 9 orphons, were excluded from the earlier analysis of around 590 of the donors. When HLA alleles, especially DR and DQ, strongly co-occurred, attributing TCR associations to individual alleles was difficult. Only TCR beta chains were sequenced in this cohort, and the absence of alpha or paired-chain data limited detectable features. CMV serostatus was the only immune exposure information available for the cohort. The classifier was reported to diagnose cytomegalovirus status with high specificity and sensitivity in both the original and validation cohorts.

The cohort was made up of about 610 healthy bone marrow donors. Cohort members were all nominally healthy when sampled, although unrecorded immune exposures were likely present. The donor tested CMV seropositive, placing the donor among the roughly 270 seropositive members of the cohort. Every donor gave a peripheral blood sample, and the peripheral blood mononuclear cells from that sample were used for TCR beta sequencing. The Qiagen DNeasy Blood Extraction Kit was used to extract genomic DNA from the blood cell samples. A few counts support this clone. Its antigen is still unknown. Per-base quality was not reported, and no clone a single base away is much larger than it. The library was prepared using the immunoSEQ multiplex PCR assay. The multiplex PCR relied on a mix of 60 forward primers for TCR Vbeta segments and 13 reverse primers for TCR Jbeta segments. The CDR3 region of rearranged TCR beta genes was amplified from genomic DNA with a multiplex PCR assay. On the Illumina HiSeq System, the amplified TCR beta libraries were sequenced as 87-base-pair reads. The source study handled its data this way. A later analysis tallied some 79 million unique TCR beta chains across the 700 or so repertoires, and 10 million to 11 million of those chains were shared by two or more donors. Raw reads were error-corrected and collapsed into unique sequences with a nearest-neighbor algorithm that merged closely related sequences to remove PCR and sequencing errors. To assign V, D and J gene segments, CDR3 sequences were aligned to IMGT reference sequences. For a sequence to be retained, at least a six-nucleotide match to both a V gene segment and a J gene segment was required. Rearrangements were called productive when the CDR3 lacked stop codons and stayed in frame with V and J; all others were non-productive. Following IMGT convention, CDR3 was defined as the stretch from the second conserved V-encoded cysteine to the conserved J-encoded phenylalanine. Sequences without an unambiguous match to a single V gene segment were excluded from the earlier analysis of a few hundred of the donors. An earlier analysis of a few hundred of the donors called V segments functional above 56.7% productive rearrangements and segregating when the between-donor standard deviation exceeded 5%. A statistical classification framework was built for diagnosing cytomegalovirus status from the catalog of TCR beta chain sequences. In a later analysis, V and J genes were assigned by comparing TCR nucleotide sequences against IMGT/GENE-DB human TR gene sequences. A later analysis assigned CDR3 sequences and most-parsimonious VDJ recombination scenarios with the TCRdist pipeline. In a later analysis, each TCR beta chain was defined by its CDR3 amino acid sequence together with its V-gene family, and reads lacking a unique V-gene family were excluded. A later analysis removed 592 highly shared, low-generation-probability nucleotide sequences to deal with suspected cross-contamination and a sequencing artifact. For each public chain, a later analysis derived a clonal expansion index from normalized ranks of inferred template counts within each repertoire. In a later analysis, generation probabilities were computed with a VDJ recombination model fitted to out-of-frame rearrangements, and the resulting probabilities were checked against IGoR. A later analysis scored TCR-TCR, TCR-HLA and TCR-CMV co-occurrence with hypergeometric tests, applying a repertoire-size bias correction to TCR pairs. A later analysis estimated false discovery rates by permuting HLA or CMV assignments 20 times. In a later analysis, co-occurring TCRs were grouped using DBSCAN, with TCRdist sequence similarity added in when clustering inside HLA-allele-positive subsets. Repertoires with fewer than 30,000 or more than 120,000 public chains, plus five repertoires with anomalous nucleotide sharing, were excluded from co-occurrence clustering. TCRdb re-hosts the immuneACCESS table, in-frame sequences only. Its copies lack some clones; in the studies checked, an unresolved V gene accounts for under half of them, and the cause for the rest is not known. The DNA was the basis for D and trimming; V, J and clone size are from that table. The sample data list tens of thousands of clones, and approximately 70% of these were observed just once. The top ten hold roughly 15% of the sample.

The sample comprised PBMCs. The TCR sequence derives from a woman in her fifties or sixties in good health and CMV-seropositive.

The encoded CDR3 is CASSESRGGRAIYF. The DNA sequence reads TGCGCCAGCAGTGAGTCGAGGGGGGGCCGGGCCATATATTTT. The sequence links TRBV10-2 to TRBJ1-3; a weak D assignment points to TRBD1 (6 bases agree). The CDR3 runs 14 amino acids, cysteine and phenylalanine included. The retained sequence is limited to the CDR3, 42 bases, with the frame set at the first base. CDR1 and CDR2 are drawn from the germline V gene: WSHSY, SAAADI. The junction shows trimming of 0 bases on V and 11 bases on J, plus 14 bases between the germline ends.